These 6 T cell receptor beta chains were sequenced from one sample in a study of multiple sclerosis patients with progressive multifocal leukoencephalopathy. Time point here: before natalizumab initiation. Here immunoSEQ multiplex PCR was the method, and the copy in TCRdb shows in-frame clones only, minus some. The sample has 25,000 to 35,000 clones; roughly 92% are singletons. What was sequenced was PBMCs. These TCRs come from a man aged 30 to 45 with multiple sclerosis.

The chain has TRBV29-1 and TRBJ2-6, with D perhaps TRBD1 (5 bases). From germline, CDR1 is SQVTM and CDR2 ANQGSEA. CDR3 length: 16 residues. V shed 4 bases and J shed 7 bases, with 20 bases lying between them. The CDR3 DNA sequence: TGCAGCGTTGTTAACCCCGACAGTTTGGGAGCCAACGTCCTGACTTTC. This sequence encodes CSVVNPDSLGANVLTF.

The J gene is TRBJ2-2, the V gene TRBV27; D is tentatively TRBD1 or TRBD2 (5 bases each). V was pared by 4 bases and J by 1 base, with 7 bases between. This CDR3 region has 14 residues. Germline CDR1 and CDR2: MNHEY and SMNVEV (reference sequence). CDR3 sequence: CASSWDRNTGELFF. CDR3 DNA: TGTGCCAGCAGTTGGGACCGGAACACCGGGGAGCTGTTTTTT.

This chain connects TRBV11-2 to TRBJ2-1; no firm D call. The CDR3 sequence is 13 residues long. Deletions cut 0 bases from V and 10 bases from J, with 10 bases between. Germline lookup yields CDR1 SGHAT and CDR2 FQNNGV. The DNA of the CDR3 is TGTGCCAGCAGCTTAGATCCACGATTCGAGCAGTTCTTC. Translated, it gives CASSLDPRFEQFF.

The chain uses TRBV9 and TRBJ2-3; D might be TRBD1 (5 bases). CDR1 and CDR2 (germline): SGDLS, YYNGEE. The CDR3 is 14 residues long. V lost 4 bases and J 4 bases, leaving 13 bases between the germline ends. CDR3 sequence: CASSPSGIADTQYF. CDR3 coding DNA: TGTGCCAGCAGCCCTTCAGGGATCGCAGATACGCAGTATTTT.

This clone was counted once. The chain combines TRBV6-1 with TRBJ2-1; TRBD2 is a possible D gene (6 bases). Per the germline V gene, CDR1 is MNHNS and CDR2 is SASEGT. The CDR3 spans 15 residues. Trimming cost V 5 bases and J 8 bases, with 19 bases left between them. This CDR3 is CASSPEGLSGYEQFF. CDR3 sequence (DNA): TGTGCCAGCAGTCCAGAGGGCCTTAGCGGATATGAGCAGTTCTTC.

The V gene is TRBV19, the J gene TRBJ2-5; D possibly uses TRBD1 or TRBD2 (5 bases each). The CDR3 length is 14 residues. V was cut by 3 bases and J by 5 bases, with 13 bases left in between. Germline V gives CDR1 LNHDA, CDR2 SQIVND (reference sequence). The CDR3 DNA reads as TGTGCCAGTAGTATTCCAGGGACGCGGGAGACCCAGTACTTC. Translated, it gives CASSIPGTRETQYF.